The 5 T cell receptor beta chains below all came from one sample that was sequenced in a study of OX40 agonist ivuxolimab in advanced cancers. The table came from immunoSEQ multiplex PCR; TCRdb's copy has only in-frame clones and leaves some out. This sample has 90,000 to 120,000 clones, with 91% found just once. This sample comprised CD4+ or CD8+ T cells sorted from blood, obtained in a trial of the OX40 agonist ivuxolimab. The receptors were gathered from an adult with an advanced solid tumor such as melanoma, head and neck, liver or kidney cancer.

On this clone: Relative to the germline gene, one junction end is altered; a read error may explain this. The same CDR3 arises from other DNA sequences in this sample as well. This sequence joins TRBV2 and TRBJ1-5; D not resolved. Germline V gene data show CDR1 as SNHLY and CDR2 as FYNNEI. The CDR3 runs to 14 residues. This chain's CDR3 is CASSEATGNQPQHF. The CDR3 DNA is TGTGCTAGCAGTGAAGCGACGGGAAATCAGCCCCAGCATTTT.

The chain uses TRBV7-6 and TRBJ2-1, with 10 bases identical to TRBD2. V lost 5 bases, J lost 5 bases, and 12 bases stayed unmatched. Germline CDR1 SGHVS, CDR2 FNYEAQ. The CDR3 has 17 residues. Here the CDR3 DNA reads TGTGCCAGCAGCCCAAGAAATGGACTAGCGGCAAACAATGAGCAGTTCTTC. Its protein is CASSPRNGLAANNEQFF.

The rearrangement uses TRBV5-6 and TRBJ2-3, with D possibly called TRBD1 or TRBD2 (5 bases each). Between the trimmed V and J ends, which lost 5 bases and 1 base, there was a span of 17 bases. The germline CDR1 and CDR2 sequences are SGHDT and YYEEEE. The length of the CDR3 is 16 residues. Here the CDR3 DNA reads TGTGCCAGCAGTTCCGGGACCGGGTCGGGCACAGATACGCAGTATTTT. It translates to CASSSGTGSGTDTQYF.

This clone came up a few times. The V and J genes are TRBV6-4 and TRBJ1-2; D is unclear. Germline-derived CDR1 and CDR2 are MRHNA and SNTAGT. V was pared by 4 bases and J by 6 bases, with 12 bases between. CDR3 length equals 13 residues. As DNA, the CDR3 is TGTGCCAGCAGTGCCTCGGAGGGTAATGGCTACACCTTC. It is translated as CASSASEGNGYTF.

This chain joins TRBV6-6 and TRBJ1-1; D perhaps matches TRBD1 (5 bases). This CDR3 comprises 16 residues. The V gene lost 2 bases and the J gene lost 0 bases, with 13 bases spanning the gap. In germline, CDR1 is MNHNY, CDR2 SVGAGI (reference sequence). CDR3 DNA sequence: TGTGCCAGCAGTTACGCCGCGCAGGGCATGAACACTGAAGCTTTCTTT. Translation gives CASSYAAQGMNTEAFF.